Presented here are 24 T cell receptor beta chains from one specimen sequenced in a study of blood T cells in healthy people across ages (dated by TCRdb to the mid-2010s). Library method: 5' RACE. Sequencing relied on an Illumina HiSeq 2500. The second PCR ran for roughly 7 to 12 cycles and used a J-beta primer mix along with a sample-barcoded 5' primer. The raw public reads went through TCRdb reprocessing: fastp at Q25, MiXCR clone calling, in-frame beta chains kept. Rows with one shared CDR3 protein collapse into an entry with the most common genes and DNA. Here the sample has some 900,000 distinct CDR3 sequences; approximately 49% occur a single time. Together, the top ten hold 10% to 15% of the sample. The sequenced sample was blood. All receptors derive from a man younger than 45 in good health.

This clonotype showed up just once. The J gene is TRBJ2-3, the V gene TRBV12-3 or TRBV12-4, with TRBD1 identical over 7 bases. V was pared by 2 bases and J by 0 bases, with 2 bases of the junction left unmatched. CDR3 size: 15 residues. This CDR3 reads CASSLQQGSTDTQYF. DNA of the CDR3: TGTGCCAGCAGTTTACAACAGGGGAGCACAGATACGCAGTATTTT.

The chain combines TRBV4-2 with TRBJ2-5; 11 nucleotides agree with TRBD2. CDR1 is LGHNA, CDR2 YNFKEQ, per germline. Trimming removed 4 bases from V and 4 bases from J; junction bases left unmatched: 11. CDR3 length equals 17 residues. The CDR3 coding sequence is TGTGCCAGCAGCCTCATCAATAGCGGGGGGGCGCGAGAGACCCAGTACTTC. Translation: CASSLINSGGARETQYF.

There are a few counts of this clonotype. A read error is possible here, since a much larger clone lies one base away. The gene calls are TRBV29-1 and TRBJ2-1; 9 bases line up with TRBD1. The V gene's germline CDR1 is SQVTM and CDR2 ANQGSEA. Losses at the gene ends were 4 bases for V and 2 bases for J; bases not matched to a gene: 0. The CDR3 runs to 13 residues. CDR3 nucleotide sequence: TGCAGCGTTGGGACAGGGGCCTACAATGAGCAGTTCTTC. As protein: CSVGTGAYNEQFF.

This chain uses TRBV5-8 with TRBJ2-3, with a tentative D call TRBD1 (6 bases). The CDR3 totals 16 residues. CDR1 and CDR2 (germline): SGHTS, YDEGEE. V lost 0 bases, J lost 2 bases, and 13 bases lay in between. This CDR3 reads CASSLGDTRSTDTQYF. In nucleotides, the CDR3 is TGTGCCAGCAGCTTGGGGGACACAAGATCCACAGATACGCAGTATTTT. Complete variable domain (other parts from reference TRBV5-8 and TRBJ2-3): EAGVTQSPTHLIKTRGQQATLRCSPISGHTSVYWYQQALGLGLQFLLWYDEGEERNRGNFPPRFSGRQFPNYSSELNVNALELEDSALYLCASSLGDTRSTDTQYFGPGTRLTVL.

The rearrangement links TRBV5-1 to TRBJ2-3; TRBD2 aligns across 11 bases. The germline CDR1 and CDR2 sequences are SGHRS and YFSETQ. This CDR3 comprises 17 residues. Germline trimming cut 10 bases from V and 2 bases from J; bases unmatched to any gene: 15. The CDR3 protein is CASNGLAGGPSTDTQYF. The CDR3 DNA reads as TGCGCCTCCAATGGACTAGCGGGCGGTCCGTCCACAGATACGCAGTATTTT.

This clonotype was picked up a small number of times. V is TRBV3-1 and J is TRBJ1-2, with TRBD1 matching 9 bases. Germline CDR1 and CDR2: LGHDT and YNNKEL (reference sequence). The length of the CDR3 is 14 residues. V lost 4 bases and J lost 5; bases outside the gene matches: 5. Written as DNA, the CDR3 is TGTGCCAGCAGCCGACGGGACAGGGAGTATGGCTACACCTTC. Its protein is CASSRRDREYGYTF.

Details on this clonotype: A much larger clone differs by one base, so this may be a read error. The CDR3 here is CASNPDIDTQYF. The CDR3 bases are TGTGCCAGCAACCCGGACATAGATACGCAGTATTTT. The chain links TRBV7-2 to TRBJ2-3; D possibly corresponds to TRBD1 (5 bases). Germline V gene lookup returns CDR1 SGHTA and CDR2 FQGNSA. V gave up 7 bases and J gave up 5 bases, with 10 bases separating them. The length of the CDR3 is 12 residues.

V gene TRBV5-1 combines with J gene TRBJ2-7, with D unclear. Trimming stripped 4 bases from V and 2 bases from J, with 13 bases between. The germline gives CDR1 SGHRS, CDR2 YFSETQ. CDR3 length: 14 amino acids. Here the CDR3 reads CASSRTTAAYEQYF. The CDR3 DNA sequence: TGCGCCAGCAGCCGTACCACAGCCGCCTACGAGCAGTACTTC. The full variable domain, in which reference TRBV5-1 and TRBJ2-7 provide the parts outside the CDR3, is KAGVTQTPRYLIKTRGQQVTLSCSPISGHRSVSWYQQTPGQGLQFLFEYFSETQRNKGNFPGRFSGRQFSNSRSEMNVSTLELGDSALYLCASSRTTAAYEQYFGPGTRLTVT.

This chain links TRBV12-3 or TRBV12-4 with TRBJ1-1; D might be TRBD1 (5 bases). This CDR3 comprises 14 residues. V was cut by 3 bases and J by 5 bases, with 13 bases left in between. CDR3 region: CASSFMGLGTEAFF. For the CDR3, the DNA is TGTGCCAGCAGTTTTATGGGGCTGGGGACTGAAGCTTTCTTT.

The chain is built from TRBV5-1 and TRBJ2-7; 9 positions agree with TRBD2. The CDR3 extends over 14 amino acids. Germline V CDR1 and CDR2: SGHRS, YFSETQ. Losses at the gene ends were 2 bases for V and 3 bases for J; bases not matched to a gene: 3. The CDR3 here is CASSFQAGGYEQYF. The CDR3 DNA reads TGCGCCAGCAGCTTCCAAGCGGGGGGCTACGAGCAGTACTTC.

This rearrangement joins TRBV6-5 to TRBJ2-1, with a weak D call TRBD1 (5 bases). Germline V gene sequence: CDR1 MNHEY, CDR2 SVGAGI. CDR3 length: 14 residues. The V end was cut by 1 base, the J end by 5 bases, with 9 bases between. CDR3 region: CASSYWGQDNEQFF. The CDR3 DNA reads TGTGCCAGCAGTTACTGGGGCCAGGACAATGAGCAGTTCTTC.

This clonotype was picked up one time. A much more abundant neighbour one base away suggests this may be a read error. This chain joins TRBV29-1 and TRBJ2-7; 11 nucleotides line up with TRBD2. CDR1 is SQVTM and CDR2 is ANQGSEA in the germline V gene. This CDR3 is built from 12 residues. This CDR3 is CGVGLAAYEQYF. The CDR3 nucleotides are TGCGGCGTGGGACTAGCGGCCTACGAGCAGTACTTC.

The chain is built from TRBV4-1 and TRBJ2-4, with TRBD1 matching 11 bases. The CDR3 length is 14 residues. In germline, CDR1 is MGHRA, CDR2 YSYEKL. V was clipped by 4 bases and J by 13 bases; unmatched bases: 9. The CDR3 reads CASSRMGQGDEQYF. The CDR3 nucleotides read TGCGCCAGCAGCCGAATGGGACAGGGGGATGAGCAGTACTTC.

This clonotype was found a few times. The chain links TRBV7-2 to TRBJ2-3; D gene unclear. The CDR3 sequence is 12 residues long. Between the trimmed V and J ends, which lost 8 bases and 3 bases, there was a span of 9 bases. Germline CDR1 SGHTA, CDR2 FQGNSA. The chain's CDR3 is CASLRDTDTQYF. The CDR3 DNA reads TGTGCCAGCTTAAGGGATACAGATACGCAGTATTTT. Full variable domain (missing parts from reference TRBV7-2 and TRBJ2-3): GAGVSQSPSNKVTEKGKDVELRCDPISGHTALYWYRQSLGQGLEFLIYFQGNSAPDKSGLPSDRFSAERTGGSVSTLTIQRTQQEDSAVYLCASLRDTDTQYFGPGTRLTVL.

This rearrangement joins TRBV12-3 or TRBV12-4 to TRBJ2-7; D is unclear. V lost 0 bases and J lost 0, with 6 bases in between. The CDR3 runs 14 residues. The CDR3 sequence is CASSLAFSSYEQYF. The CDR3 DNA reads TGTGCCAGCAGTTTAGCTTTCAGCTCCTACGAGCAGTACTTC.

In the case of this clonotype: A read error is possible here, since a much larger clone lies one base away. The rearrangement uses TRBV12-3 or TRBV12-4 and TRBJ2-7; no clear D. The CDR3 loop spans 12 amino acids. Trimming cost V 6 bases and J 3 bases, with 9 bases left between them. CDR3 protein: CASSHTVYEQYF. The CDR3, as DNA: TGTGCCAGCAGCCACACTGTCTACGAGCAGTACTTC.

The CDR3, as DNA: TGTGCCAGCAGTTTTAATCAGCAAAATGAGCAGTACTTC. Amino acid sequence: CASSFNQQNEQYF. The J gene is TRBJ2-5, the V gene TRBV12-3 or TRBV12-4; D gene uncertain. The V end was cut by 3 bases, the J end by 11 bases, with 16 bases between. This CDR3 region has 13 residues.

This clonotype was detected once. The CDR3 coding sequence is TGCAGTGCTAGAGAGAGGTATGACAGGCCAAACACCGGGGAGCTGTTTTTT. Translation: CSARERYDRPNTGELFF. The rearrangement uses TRBV20-1 and TRBJ2-2, with a weak D call TRBD1 (6 bases). Germline V gene lookup returns CDR1 DFQATT and CDR2 SNEGSKA (reference sequence). Trimming took off 0 bases at V and 2 bases at J, with 16 bases between the two ends. CDR3 length equals 17 residues.

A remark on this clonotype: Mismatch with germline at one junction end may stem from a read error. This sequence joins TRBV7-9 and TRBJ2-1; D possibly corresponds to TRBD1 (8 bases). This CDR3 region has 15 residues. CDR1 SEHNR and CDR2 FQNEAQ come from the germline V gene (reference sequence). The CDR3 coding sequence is TGTGCCTGCAGCCGGGGGGACAGGAATTACAATGAGCAGTTCTTC. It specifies CACSRGDRNYNEQFF.

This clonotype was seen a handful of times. CDR3 residues: CATSKTGDQFF. The CDR3 nucleotides are TGTGCCACCAGCAAGACAGGGGACCAGTTCTTC. The chain uses TRBV15 and TRBJ2-1; the match to TRBD1 covers 8 bases. Per germline, CDR1 LNHNV and CDR2 YYDKDF (reference sequence). The CDR3 contains 11 residues. V shed 4 bases, J shed 13 bases, and the junction held 3 bases outside the gene matches. The variable domain in full, completed from reference TRBV15 and TRBJ2-1, reads DAMVIQNPRYQVTQFGKPVTLSCSQTLNHNVMYWYQQKSSQAPKLLFHYYDKDFNNEADTPDNFQSRRPNTSFCFLDIRSPGLGDTAMYLCATSKTGDQFFGPGTRLTVL.

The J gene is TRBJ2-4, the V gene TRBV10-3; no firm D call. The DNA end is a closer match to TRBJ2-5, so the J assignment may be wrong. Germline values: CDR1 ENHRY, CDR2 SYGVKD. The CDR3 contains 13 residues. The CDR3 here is CAISVGNQETQYF. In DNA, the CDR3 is TGTGCCATCAGTGTGGGCAACCAAGAGACCCAGTACTTC.

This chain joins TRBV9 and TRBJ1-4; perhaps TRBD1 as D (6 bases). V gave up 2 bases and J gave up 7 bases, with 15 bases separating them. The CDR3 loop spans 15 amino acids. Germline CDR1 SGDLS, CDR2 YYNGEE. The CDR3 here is CASSVTGYGSEKLFF. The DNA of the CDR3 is TGTGCCAGCAGCGTTACAGGGTACGGGAGTGAAAAACTGTTTTTT.

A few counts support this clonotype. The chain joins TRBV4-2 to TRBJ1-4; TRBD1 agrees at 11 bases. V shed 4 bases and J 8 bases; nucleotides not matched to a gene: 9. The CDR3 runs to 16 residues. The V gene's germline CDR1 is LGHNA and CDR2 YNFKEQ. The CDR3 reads CASSPRTGGAWEKLFF. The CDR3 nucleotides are TGTGCCAGCAGCCCTAGGACAGGGGGCGCGTGGGAAAAACTGTTTTTT.

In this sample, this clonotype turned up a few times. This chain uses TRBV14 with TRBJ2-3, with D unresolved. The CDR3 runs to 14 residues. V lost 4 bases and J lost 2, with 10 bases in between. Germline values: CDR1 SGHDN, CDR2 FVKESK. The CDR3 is CASSPRVNTDTQYF. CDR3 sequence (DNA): TGTGCCAGCAGCCCGCGCGTAAACACAGATACGCAGTATTTT.